This entry features one T cell receptor beta chain sequence. Original analysis: Estimation of nucleated cell counts was performed using reference gene primer amplification. Clones were read by immunoSEQ multiplex PCR, and TCRdb kept only the in-frame ones, dropping some. That table furnishes V, J and clone size, whereas the DNA furnished D and trimming. The sample carries approximately 120,000 clones, 75% to 85% recorded once. The sample is drawn from a study of blood T cell repertoires in COVID-19. At the level of the study: The United States, Italy and Spain supplied acute and convalescent COVID-19 samples. In each case, the material was cDNA or gDNA derived from T cells, B-cell-depleted T cells, or PBMCs.

Trimming left V 0 bases short and J 6 bases short, with 4 bases between. The CDR3 has 11 amino acids. In germline, CDR1 is DFQATT, CDR2 SNEGSKA (reference sequence). Material: peripheral blood. This rearrangement joins TRBV20-1 to TRBJ2-3; no firm D call. This clonotype was obtained from a man aged 35 to 55 with active or convalescent COVID-19. The CDR3 spells CSARDHDTQYF. The CDR3 region has the DNA TGCAGTGCTAGAGATCATGATACGCAGTATTTT.